Presented here are 12 T cell receptor beta chains from one specimen sequenced in a study of blood T cell repertoires in COVID-19. Method: immunoSEQ multiplex PCR; TCRdb's copy keeps in-frame clones and lacks some. The top ten clones hold around 13% of a sample with roughly 59,000 clones, around 80% of them seen once. Input material: peripheral blood. These receptors were collected from a man older than 75 with acute or convalescent COVID-19.

The chain carries TRBV2 and TRBJ2-1; 7 nucleotides match TRBD1. The CDR3 covers 14 residues. V trimming: 7 bases; J trimming: 7 bases; junction bases outside the gene matches: 10. Germline assignment: CDR1 SNHLY and CDR2 FYNNEI. The CDR3 loop is CASIPGQQFNEQFF. In DNA form, the CDR3 reads TGTGCCAGCATTCCGGGACAGCAGTTTAATGAGCAGTTCTTC.

The chain joins TRBV18 to TRBJ2-6, with a possible D match to TRBD1 (5 bases). The germline V gene encodes CDR1 KGHSH and CDR2 LQKENI. CDR3 length equals 16 residues. V lost 6 bases and J 0 bases, leaving 12 bases between the germline ends. The CDR3 nucleotides read TGTGCCAGCTCTCAGCAGGGTGGCTCTGGGGCCAACGTCCTGACTTTC. Translation: CASSQQGGSGANVLTF.

This clone was seen only once. The rearrangement links TRBV6-5 to TRBJ2-1, with 7 nucleotides matching TRBD1. With 8 bases clipped from V and 2 bases from J, the junction kept 9 bases outside the gene matches. The CDR3 has 15 amino acids. Germline CDR1 and CDR2: MNHEY and SVGAGI. CDR3 in amino acids: CASVPTGLAYNEQFF. Here the CDR3 DNA reads TGTGCCAGCGTACCGACAGGGCTTGCCTACAATGAGCAGTTCTTC.

The gene calls are TRBV30 and TRBJ1-4; TRBD1 matches at 7 bases. Germline assignment: CDR1 GTSNPN and CDR2 SVGIG (reference sequence). This CDR3 comprises 15 residues. Trimming removed 5 bases from V and 7 bases from J; junction bases left unmatched: 13. DNA of the CDR3: TGTGCCTGGCGACCAAAACAGGGGTTTGTTGAAAAACTGTTTTTT. The encoded protein is CAWRPKQGFVEKLFF.

The rearrangement links TRBV28 to TRBJ1-1; D is unclear. V was cut by 5 bases and J by 4 bases, with 8 bases left in between. Germline lookup yields CDR1 MDHEN and CDR2 SYDVKM. This CDR3 spans 12 amino acids. CDR3 nucleotides: TGTGCCAGCAGTCTTCAGGTCACTGAAGCTTTCTTT. Its protein is CASSLQVTEAFF.

The V gene is TRBV18, the J gene TRBJ2-2, with a tentative D call TRBD2 (6 bases). V gave up 3 bases and J gave up 3 bases, with 11 bases separating them. The germline CDR1 and CDR2 sequences are KGHSH and LQKENI. CDR3 length equals 15 residues. The CDR3 region is CASSPPGVYTGELFF. As DNA, the CDR3 is TGTGCCAGCTCACCTCCGGGGGTGTACACCGGGGAGCTGTTTTTT. The full variable domain, completed using reference TRBV18 and TRBJ2-2, is NAGVMQNPRHLVRRRGQEARLRCSPMKGHSHVYWYRQLPEEGLKFMVYLQKENIIDESGMPKERFSAEFPKEGPSILRIQQVVRGDSAAYFCASSPPGVYTGELFFGEGSRLTVL.

The chain is built from TRBV11-3 and TRBJ2-1; 8 bases agree with TRBD2. The CDR3 runs to 16 residues. With 1 base clipped from V and 9 bases from J, the junction kept 11 bases outside the gene matches. CDR1 SGHNT and CDR2 YENEEA come from the germline V gene. CDR3 coding DNA: TGTGCCAGCAGCTTAGGTAGGCGGGAGGATTTTGGTGAGCAGTTCTTC. It encodes CASSLGRREDFGEQFF.

The chain uses TRBV11-2 and TRBJ1-2; D might be TRBD1 (6 bases). The V gene's germline CDR1 is SGHAT and CDR2 FQNNGV. Trimming shortened V by 5 bases and J by 4 bases, and 11 bases separated the two germline ends. This CDR3 region has 13 residues. The CDR3 DNA reads as TGTGCCAGCAGCATCGGACAGCTCTATGGCTACACCTTC. Its protein product is CASSIGQLYGYTF.

This rearrangement joins TRBV30 to TRBJ1-1; perhaps TRBD1 as D (6 bases). V lost 3 bases, J lost 0 bases, and 29 bases lay in between. This CDR3 spans 20 amino acids. Germline V CDR1 and CDR2: GTSNPN, SVGIG (reference sequence). The DNA of the CDR3 is TGTGCCTGGAGCGTGTTACGCCCCATCACCGGACAGAGTGTGAACACTGAAGCTTTCTTT. Translating it yields CAWSVLRPITGQSVNTEAFF.

This chain joins TRBV5-4 and TRBJ1-1, with TRBD1 matching over 8 bases. The CDR3 has 15 amino acids. V lost 3 bases, J lost 1 base, and 5 bases stayed unmatched. Germline CDR1 reads SGHNT; CDR2 reads YYREEE (reference sequence). The CDR3 bases are TGTGCCAGCAGCTCTGGGACAGGATGGAACACTGAAGCTTTCTTT. Its translation: CASSSGTGWNTEAFF.

V is TRBV6-5 and J is TRBJ1-3; 7 bases align to TRBD1. Germline CDR1 reads MNHEY; CDR2 reads SVGAGI. CDR3 size: 14 residues. V shed 5 bases and J 1 base; nucleotides not matched to a gene: 2. The CDR3 loop is CASSRGQSGNTIYF. The CDR3 DNA follows: TGTGCCAGCAGTCGGGGACAGTCTGGAAACACCATATATTTT.

V gene TRBV6-6 combines with J gene TRBJ2-1; D is uncertain. The CDR3 has 14 amino acids. The V gene's germline CDR1 is MNHNY and CDR2 SVGAGI (reference sequence). The germline V and J ends were trimmed by 5 bases and 6 bases, with 14 bases remaining between them. CDR3 in DNA: TGTGCCAGCAGTCCCCTCAGTCCGTCCAATGAGCAGTTCTTC. Its translation: CASSPLSPSNEQFF.